This TCR beta chain was recovered during a study of spatial heterogeneity in lung cancer. TCRdb called the 5' RACE reads again in MiXCR, with one record for every CDR3 protein. The sample shows some 16,000 distinct CDR3 sequences, under 7.5% of them seen only once. The germline V gene has CDR1 LNHDA and CDR2 SQIVND (reference sequence). The CDR3 contains 14 residues. The V gene lost 3 bases and the J gene lost 7 bases, with 15 bases spanning the gap. Overall study results and limits: Higher tumor mutation counts went along with higher counts of expanded intratumoral alpha and beta TCRs.

Regarding time point: sample taken at primary tumor resection. This clonotype was seen a handful of times. The antigen is not known. The sequence was obtained from a female donor with early-stage non-small cell lung cancer. The chain links TRBV19 to TRBJ1-2; D is unresolved. The specimen was lung tumor tissue, collected at surgery. The CDR3 coding sequence is TGTGCCAGTAGTATTGCGGGAAAGGATGGTGGCTACACCTTC. It yields the protein CASSIAGKDGGYTF.